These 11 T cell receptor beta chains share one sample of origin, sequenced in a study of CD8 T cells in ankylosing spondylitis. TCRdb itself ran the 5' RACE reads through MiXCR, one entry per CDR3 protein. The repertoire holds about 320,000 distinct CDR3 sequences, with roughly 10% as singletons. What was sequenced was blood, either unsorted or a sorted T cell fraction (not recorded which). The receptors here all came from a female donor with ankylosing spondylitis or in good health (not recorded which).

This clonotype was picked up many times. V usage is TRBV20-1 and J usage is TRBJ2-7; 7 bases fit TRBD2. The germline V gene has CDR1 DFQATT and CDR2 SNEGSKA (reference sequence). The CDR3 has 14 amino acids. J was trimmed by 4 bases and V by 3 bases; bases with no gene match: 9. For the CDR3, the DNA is TGCAGTGCTAGTGGCGGGAGTAAGACTTACGAGCAGTACTTC. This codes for CSASGGSKTYEQYF.

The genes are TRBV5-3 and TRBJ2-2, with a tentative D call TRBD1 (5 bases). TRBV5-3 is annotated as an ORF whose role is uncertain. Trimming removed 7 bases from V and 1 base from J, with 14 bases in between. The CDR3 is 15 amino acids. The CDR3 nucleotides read TGTGCCAGAGGCGGTATGGGGCGGAACACCGGGGAGCTGTTTTTT. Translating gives CARGGMGRNTGELFF.

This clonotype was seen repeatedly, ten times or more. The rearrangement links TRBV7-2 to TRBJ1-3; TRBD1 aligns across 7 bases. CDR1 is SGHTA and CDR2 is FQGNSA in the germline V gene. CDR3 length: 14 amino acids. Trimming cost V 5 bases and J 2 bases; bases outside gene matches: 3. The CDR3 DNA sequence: TGTGCCAGCAGCAAGACAGGGACTGGAAACACCATATATTTT. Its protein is CASSKTGTGNTIYF.

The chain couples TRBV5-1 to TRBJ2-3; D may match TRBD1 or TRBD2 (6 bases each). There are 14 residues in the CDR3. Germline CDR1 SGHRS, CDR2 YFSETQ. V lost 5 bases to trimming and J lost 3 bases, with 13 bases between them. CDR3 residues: CASRVQGRTDTQYF. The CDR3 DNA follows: TGCGCCAGCAGGGTCCAGGGGAGGACAGATACGCAGTATTTT.

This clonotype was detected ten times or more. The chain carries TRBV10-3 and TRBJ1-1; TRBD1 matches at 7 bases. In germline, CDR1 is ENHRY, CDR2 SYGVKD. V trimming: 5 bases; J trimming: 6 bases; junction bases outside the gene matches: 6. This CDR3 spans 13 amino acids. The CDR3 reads CAISREGASEAFF. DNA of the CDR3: TGTGCCATCAGTCGGGAGGGGGCTTCTGAAGCTTTCTTT.

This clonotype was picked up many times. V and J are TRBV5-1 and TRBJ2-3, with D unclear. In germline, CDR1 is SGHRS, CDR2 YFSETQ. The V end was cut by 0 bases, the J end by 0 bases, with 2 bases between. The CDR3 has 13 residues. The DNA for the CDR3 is TGCGCCAGCAGCTTGGTGAGCACAGATACGCAGTATTTT. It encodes CASSLVSTDTQYF. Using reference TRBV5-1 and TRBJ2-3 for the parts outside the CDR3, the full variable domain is KAGVTQTPRYLIKTRGQQVTLSCSPISGHRSVSWYQQTPGQGLQFLFEYFSETQRNKGNFPGRFSGRQFSNSRSEMNVSTLELGDSALYLCASSLVSTDTQYFGPGTRLTVL.

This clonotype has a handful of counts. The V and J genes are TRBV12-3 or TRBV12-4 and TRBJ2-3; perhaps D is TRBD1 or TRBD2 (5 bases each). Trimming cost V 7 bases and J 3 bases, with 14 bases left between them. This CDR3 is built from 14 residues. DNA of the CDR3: TGTGCCAGCACTCTAGAGGGGAAGACAGATACGCAGTATTTT. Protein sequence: CASTLEGKTDTQYF.

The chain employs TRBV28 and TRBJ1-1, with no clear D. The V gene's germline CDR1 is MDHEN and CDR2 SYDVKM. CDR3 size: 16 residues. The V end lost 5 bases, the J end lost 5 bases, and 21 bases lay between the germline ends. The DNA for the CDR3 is TGTGCCAGCAGTGCCCCTTTGGGCGGGAGGGAAACTGAAGCTTTCTTT. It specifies CASSAPLGGRETEAFF.

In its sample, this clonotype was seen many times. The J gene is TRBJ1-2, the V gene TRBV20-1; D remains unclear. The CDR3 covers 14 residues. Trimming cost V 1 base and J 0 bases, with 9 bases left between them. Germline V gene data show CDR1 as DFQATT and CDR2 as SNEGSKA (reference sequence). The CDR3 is CSARGSGTNYGYTF. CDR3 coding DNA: TGCAGTGCTAGAGGCTCCGGAACTAACTATGGCTACACCTTC.

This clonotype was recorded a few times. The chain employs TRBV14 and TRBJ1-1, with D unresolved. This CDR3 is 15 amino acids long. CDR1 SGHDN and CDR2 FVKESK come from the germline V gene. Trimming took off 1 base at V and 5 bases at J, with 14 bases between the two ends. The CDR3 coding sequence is TGTGCCAGCAGCCAAGTCCATGGGGTTAGTACTGAAGCTTTCTTT. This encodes CASSQVHGVSTEAFF.

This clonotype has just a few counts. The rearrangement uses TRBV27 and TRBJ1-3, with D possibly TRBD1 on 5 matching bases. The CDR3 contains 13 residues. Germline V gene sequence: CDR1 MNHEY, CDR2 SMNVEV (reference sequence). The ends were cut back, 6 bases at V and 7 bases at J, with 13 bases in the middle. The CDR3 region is CASSLRRVNTIYF. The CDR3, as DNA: TGTGCCAGCAGCCTTCGCAGGGTCAACACCATATATTTT.